This TCR beta chain was identified during a study of control samples from healthy donors and cancer patients. Data came from immunoSEQ multiplex PCR; TCRdb stores just in-frame clones and leaves some out. The sample comprises about 130,000 clones, approximately 90% of which are singletons, and about 9% rests with the top ten. CDR3 length equals 15 residues. From germline, CDR1 is MNHEY and CDR2 SVGAGI. V was cut by 0 bases and J by 4 bases, with 12 bases left in between. The V gene is TRBV6-5, the J gene TRBJ2-5; D possibly uses TRBD1 or TRBD2 (6 bases each). The TCR originated in a man aged 18 to 30 in good health. The sequencing sample was made of blood. CDR3 in DNA: TGTGCCAGCAGTTACTCGGGGGGCTCGGGAGAGACCCAGTACTTC. Translating it yields CASSYSGGSGETQYF.